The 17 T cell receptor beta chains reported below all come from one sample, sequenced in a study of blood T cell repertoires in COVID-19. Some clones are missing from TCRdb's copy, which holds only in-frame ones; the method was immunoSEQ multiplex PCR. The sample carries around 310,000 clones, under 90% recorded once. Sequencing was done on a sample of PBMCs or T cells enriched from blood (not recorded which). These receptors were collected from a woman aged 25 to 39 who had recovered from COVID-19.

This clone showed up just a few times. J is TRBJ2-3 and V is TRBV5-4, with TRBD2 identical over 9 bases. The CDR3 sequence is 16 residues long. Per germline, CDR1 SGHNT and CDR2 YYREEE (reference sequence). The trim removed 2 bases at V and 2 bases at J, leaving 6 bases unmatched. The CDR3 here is CASSFGGGAFTDTQYF. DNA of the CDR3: TGTGCCAGCAGCTTCGGCGGGGGGGCCTTCACAGATACGCAGTATTTT.

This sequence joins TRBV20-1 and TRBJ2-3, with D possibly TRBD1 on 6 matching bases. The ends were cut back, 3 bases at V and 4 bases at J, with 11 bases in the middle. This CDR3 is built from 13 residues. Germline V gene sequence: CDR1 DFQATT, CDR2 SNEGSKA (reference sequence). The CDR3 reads CSASPGAPDTQYF. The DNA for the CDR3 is TGCAGTGCTAGTCCAGGGGCACCAGATACGCAGTATTTT.

The CDR3 loop is CASSHGTSGLHNEQFF. CDR3 nucleotides: TGTGCCAGCAGCCACGGGACTAGCGGACTCCACAATGAGCAGTTCTTC. The rearrangement uses TRBV21-1 and TRBJ2-1; TRBD2, the D gene given by the table, was not confirmed from the DNA. TRBV21-1 is a pseudogene. The length of the CDR3 is 16 residues.

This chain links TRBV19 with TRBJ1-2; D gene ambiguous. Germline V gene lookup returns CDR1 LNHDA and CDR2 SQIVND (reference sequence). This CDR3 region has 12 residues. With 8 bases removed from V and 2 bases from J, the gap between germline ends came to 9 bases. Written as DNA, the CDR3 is TGTGCCAGTGGACGGGGAAACTATGGCTACACCTTC. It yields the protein CASGRGNYGYTF.

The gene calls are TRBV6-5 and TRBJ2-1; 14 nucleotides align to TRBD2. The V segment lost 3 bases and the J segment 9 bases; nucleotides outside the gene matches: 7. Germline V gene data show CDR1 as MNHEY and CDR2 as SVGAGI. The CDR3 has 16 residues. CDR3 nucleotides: TGTGCCAGCAGTTATTCGGGACTAGCGGGAGCAGGTGAGCAGTTCTTC. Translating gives CASSYSGLAGAGEQFF.

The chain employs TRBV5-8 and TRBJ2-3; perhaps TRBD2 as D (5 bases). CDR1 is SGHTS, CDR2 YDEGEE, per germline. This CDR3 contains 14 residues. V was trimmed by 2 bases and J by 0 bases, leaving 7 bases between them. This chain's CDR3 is CASSFLASTDTQYF. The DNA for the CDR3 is TGTGCCAGCAGCTTTCTAGCTAGCACAGATACGCAGTATTTT.

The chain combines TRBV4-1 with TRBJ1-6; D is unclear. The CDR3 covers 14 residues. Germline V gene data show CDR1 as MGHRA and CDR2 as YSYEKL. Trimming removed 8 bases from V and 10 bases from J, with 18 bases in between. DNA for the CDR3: TGCGCCAGCCGACAATTGGATGAGAGCTCACCCCTCCACTTT. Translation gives CASRQLDESSPLHF.

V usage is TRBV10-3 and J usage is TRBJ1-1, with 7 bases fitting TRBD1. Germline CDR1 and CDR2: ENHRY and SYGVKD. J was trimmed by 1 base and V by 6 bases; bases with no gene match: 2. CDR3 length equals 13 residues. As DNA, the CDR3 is TGTGCCATCAGGGGGGACAGGAACACTGAAGCTTTCTTT. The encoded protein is CAIRGDRNTEAFF.

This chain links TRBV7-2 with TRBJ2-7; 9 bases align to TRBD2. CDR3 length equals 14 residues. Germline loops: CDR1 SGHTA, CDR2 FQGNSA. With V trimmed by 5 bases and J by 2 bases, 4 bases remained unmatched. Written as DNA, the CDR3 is TGTGCCAGCAGCCCAAGGACTAGCGCCTACGAGCAGTACTTC. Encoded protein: CASSPRTSAYEQYF.

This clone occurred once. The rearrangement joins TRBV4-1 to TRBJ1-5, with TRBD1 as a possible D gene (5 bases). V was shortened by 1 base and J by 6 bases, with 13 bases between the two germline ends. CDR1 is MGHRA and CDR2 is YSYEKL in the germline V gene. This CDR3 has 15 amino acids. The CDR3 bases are TGCGCCAGCAGCCAAGGGGGGGGGTCTTTTCAGCCCCAGCATTTT. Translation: CASSQGGGSFQPQHF.

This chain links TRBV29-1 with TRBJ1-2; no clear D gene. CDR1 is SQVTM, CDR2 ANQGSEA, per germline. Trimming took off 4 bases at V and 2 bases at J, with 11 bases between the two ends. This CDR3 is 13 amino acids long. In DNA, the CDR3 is TGCAGCGTTGTTGAGGATCTGAACTATGGCTACACCTTC. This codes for CSVVEDLNYGYTF.

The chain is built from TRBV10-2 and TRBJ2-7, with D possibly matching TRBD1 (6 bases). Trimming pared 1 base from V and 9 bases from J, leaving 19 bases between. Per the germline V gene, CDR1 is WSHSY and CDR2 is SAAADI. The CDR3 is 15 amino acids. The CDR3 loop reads CASSELGDIPGRQYF. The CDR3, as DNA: TGCGCCAGCAGTGAGTTAGGGGACATCCCCGGTAGGCAGTACTTC.

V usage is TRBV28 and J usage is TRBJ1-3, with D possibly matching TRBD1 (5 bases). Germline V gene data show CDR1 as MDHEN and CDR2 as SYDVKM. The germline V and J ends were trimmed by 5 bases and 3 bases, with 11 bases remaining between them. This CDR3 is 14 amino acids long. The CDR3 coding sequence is TGTGCCAGCAGTATCGGGACTGTTGGAAACACCATATATTTT. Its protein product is CASSIGTVGNTIYF.

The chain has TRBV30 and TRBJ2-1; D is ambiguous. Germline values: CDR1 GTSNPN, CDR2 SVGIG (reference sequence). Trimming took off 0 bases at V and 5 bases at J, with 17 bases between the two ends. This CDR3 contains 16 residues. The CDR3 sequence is CAWSVTFRPSDNEQFF. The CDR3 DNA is TGTGCCTGGAGTGTCACTTTCCGCCCGTCGGACAATGAGCAGTTCTTC. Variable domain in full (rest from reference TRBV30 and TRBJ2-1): SQTIHQWPATLVQPVGSPLSLECTVEGTSNPNLYWYRQAAGRGLQLLFYSVGIGQISSEVPQNLSASRPQDRQFILSSKKLLLSDSGFYLCAWSVTFRPSDNEQFFGPGTRLTVL.

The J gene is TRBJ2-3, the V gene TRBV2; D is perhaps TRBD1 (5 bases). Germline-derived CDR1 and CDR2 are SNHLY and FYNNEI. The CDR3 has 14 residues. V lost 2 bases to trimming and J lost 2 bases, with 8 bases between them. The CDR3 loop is CASSEQGYTDTQYF. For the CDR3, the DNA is TGTGCCAGCAGTGAACAGGGCTACACAGATACGCAGTATTTT.

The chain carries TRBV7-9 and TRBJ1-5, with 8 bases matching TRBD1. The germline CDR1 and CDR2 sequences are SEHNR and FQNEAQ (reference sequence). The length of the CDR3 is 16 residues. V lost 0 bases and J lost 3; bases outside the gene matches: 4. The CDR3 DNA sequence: TGTGCCAGCAGCTTAGCAGGACAGGGACCCAATCAGCCCCAGCATTTT. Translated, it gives CASSLAGQGPNQPQHF. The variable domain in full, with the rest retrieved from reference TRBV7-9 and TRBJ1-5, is DTGVSQNPRHKITKRGQNVTFRCDPISEHNRLYWYRQTLGQGPEFLTYFQNEAQLEKSRLLSDRFSAERPKGSFSTLEIQRTEQGDSAMYLCASSLAGQGPNQPQHFGDGTRLSIL.

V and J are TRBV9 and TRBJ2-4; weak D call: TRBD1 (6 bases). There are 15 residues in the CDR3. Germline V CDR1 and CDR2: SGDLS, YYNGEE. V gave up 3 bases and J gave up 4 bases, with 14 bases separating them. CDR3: CASSAGQQLKNIQYF. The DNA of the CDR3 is TGTGCCAGCAGCGCCGGACAGCAACTAAAAAACATTCAGTACTTC.